This T cell receptor (beta chain) derives from a study of early T cells in non-severe SARS-CoV-2 infection. Across the study: Sequencing of unsorted whole blood was done on bulk RNA, leaving chains unpaired. Study results and caveats: Private and CD4 specificities were missed by VDJdb matching, skewed to anti-spike CD8.

This clonotype was picked up many times. Its matching antigen is unknown. The library protocol tagged individual cDNA molecules with unique molecular identifiers. TCRdb redid the calling of the 5' RACE reads with MiXCR, one entry per CDR3 protein. The repertoire includes about 59,000 distinct CDR3 sequences, 13% of them detected once, and approximately 8.5% sits in the top ten. Source: whole blood, taken at baseline. The receptor comes from an adult who was a healthcare worker with PCR-confirmed SARS-CoV-2 infection or an uninfected control (not recorded which).

CDR3 region: CASSLDRSYEQYF. CDR3 nucleotides: TGCGCCAGCAGCTTGGACAGGTCCTACGAGCAGTACTTC. V is TRBV5-1 and J is TRBJ2-7; perhaps TRBD1 as D (5 bases). The CDR3 consists of 13 residues. Germline V gives CDR1 SGHRS, CDR2 YFSETQ. V was clipped by 0 bases and J by 1 base, with 5 bases between them.